These 18 T cell receptor beta chains were all obtained from the same sample, sequenced in a study of Graves' ophthalmopathy and Graves' hyperthyroidism. Amplification targeted the TCR beta CDR3 regions, with RNA transcripts as the source material. RT-PCR in the first round used HTBI primers; a second-round multiplex PCR followed. In TCRdb, the multiplex PCR reads were re-called with MiXCR into one record per CDR3 protein. The repertoire consists of around 1.1 million distinct CDR3 sequences, with less than 45% occurring once and the leading ten covering 11%. The sequenced material came from peripheral blood or thyroid tissue (not recorded which). These receptors were taken from an adult man with Graves' hyperthyroidism.

This clonotype was counted ten times or more. The genes are TRBV15 and TRBJ2-2; possible D gene TRBD2, 6 bases. Germline V gene lookup returns CDR1 LNHNV and CDR2 YYDKDF (reference sequence). Trimming pared 0 bases from V and 1 base from J, leaving 9 bases between. The CDR3 is 16 amino acids. The CDR3 nucleotides are TGTGCCACCAGCAGAGATGGGGGGAGGAACACCGGGGAGCTGTTTTTT. Protein sequence: CATSRDGGRNTGELFF.

J is TRBJ2-2 and V is TRBV5-1; D gene unclear. The V end was cut by 4 bases, the J end by 2 bases, with 12 bases between. The CDR3 sequence is 15 residues long. Germline V CDR1 and CDR2: SGHRS, YFSETQ. The CDR3, as DNA: TGCGCCAGCAGCCCACCTCCACCAAACACCGGGGAGCTGTTTTTT. Translation: CASSPPPPNTGELFF.

In its sample, this clonotype was seen once. A read error may be the cause here, since a much bigger clone is one base away. The chain carries TRBV7-2 and TRBJ2-5, with a tentative D call TRBD2 (5 bases). The CDR3 runs to 15 residues. Trimming shortened V by 1 base and J by 2 bases, and 11 bases separated the two germline ends. Germline V gene sequence: CDR1 SGHTA, CDR2 FQGNSA. CDR3 nucleotides: TGTGCCAGCAGCTTAGAGCTTCTAGCACAAGAGACCCAGTACTTC. It yields the protein CASSLELLAQETQYF.

This clonotype was counted between two and nine times. V is TRBV5-5 and J is TRBJ2-7; the D call may be TRBD1 or TRBD2 (5 bases each). Germline V CDR1 and CDR2: SGHKS, YYEKEE (reference sequence). The V and J ends lost 3 bases and 6 bases respectively, with 10 bases between them. The CDR3 contains 12 residues. The CDR3 nucleotides read TGTGCCAGCAGCTGGGGACCCTCCGAGCAGTACTTC. Translation: CASSWGPSEQYF.

In the case of this clonotype: Since no conserved phenylalanine or tryptophan closes the CDR3, a read error is the likely cause. No DNA is shown, since the ends of the CDR3 on it are uncertain; the CDR3 is the one TCRdb lists. V and J are TRBV11-2 and TRBJ1-2. Per germline, CDR1 SGHAT and CDR2 FQNNGV. The CDR3 is 8 residues long, ends included. The CDR3 loop is CASSLRPV.

In its sample, this clonotype was seen a few times. The rearrangement links TRBV19 to TRBJ1-2, with TRBD1 matching 9 bases. The CDR3 contains 16 residues. The germline V gene has CDR1 LNHDA and CDR2 SQIVND (reference sequence). The V segment lost 3 bases and the J segment 7 bases; nucleotides outside the gene matches: 12. The CDR3 sequence: CASSIEGQGPTAGYTF. CDR3 in DNA: TGTGCCAGTAGTATTGAGGGACAGGGACCAACTGCTGGCTACACCTTC.

This clonotype was seen ten or more times. Written as DNA, the CDR3 is TGTGCCAGCAGCTTAGCGCTTGGAGGGAACACCGGGGAGCTGTTTTTT. Residues: CASSLALGGNTGELFF. The V and J genes are TRBV7-6 and TRBJ2-2; possibly TRBD2 for D (5 bases). From germline, CDR1 is SGHVS and CDR2 FNYEAQ. Trimming took 0 bases from V and 1 from J, leaving 9 bases between them. The CDR3 consists of 16 residues.

This clonotype was seen repeatedly, ten times or more. This chain connects TRBV10-3 to TRBJ1-2; 7 bases align to TRBD1. Germline trimming cut 3 bases from V and 4 bases from J; bases unmatched to any gene: 5. CDR1 is ENHRY, CDR2 SYGVKD, per germline. The CDR3 loop spans 14 amino acids. CDR3 sequence: CAISEPGGSYGYTF. CDR3 nucleotide sequence: TGTGCCATCAGTGAACCAGGGGGTAGCTATGGCTACACCTTC.

This clonotype was observed a single time. For the CDR3, the DNA is TGTGCCAGTAGTGTAACCGGGACAGGGAACTATGGCTACACCTTC. Its protein is CASSVTGTGNYGYTF. The J gene is TRBJ1-2, the V gene TRBV19; TRBD1 agrees at 9 bases. V dropped 5 bases and J dropped 2; count of bases not matched to a gene: 6. This CDR3 has 15 amino acids. Germline loops: CDR1 LNHDA, CDR2 SQIVND (reference sequence).

In this sample, this clonotype turned up many times. The chain joins TRBV4-2 to TRBJ1-4; D is unresolved. There are 14 residues in the CDR3. Per germline, CDR1 LGHNA and CDR2 YNFKEQ. V shed 6 bases and J shed 5 bases, with 13 bases lying between them. The DNA of the CDR3 is TGTGCCAGCAGACCGAGACGGACGAATGAAAAACTGTTTTTT. The encoded protein is CASRPRRTNEKLFF.

V gene TRBV4-3 combines with J gene TRBJ1-3, with no clear D. The CDR3 consists of 16 residues. From germline, CDR1 is LGHNA and CDR2 YSLEER. V was shortened by 3 bases and J by 0 bases, with 12 bases between the two germline ends. CDR3: CASSQEDGRSGNTIYF. DNA for the CDR3: TGCGCCAGCAGCCAGGAGGACGGCCGCTCTGGAAACACCATATATTTT.

V gene TRBV7-2 combines with J gene TRBJ2-7, with 7 nucleotides matching TRBD1. V shed 5 bases and J 0 bases; nucleotides not matched to a gene: 10. Germline V gives CDR1 SGHTA, CDR2 FQGNSA. This CDR3 region has 16 residues. The CDR3 loop reads CASSPRGTVVSYEQYF. The DNA for the CDR3 is TGTGCCAGCAGCCCTAGAGGGACAGTGGTCTCCTACGAGCAGTACTTC.

This clonotype has at least ten counts. J is TRBJ1-5 and V is TRBV20-1; 9 nucleotides agree with TRBD1. The germline CDR1 and CDR2 sequences are DFQATT and SNEGSKA (reference sequence). This CDR3 is 15 amino acids long. With V trimmed by 3 bases and J by 1 base, 4 bases remained unmatched. The CDR3 region has the DNA TGCAGTGCTAGTTGGACAGGGGCGAGCAATCAGCCCCAGCATTTT. As protein: CSASWTGASNQPQHF.

This clonotype was counted at least ten times. The J gene is TRBJ1-2, the V gene TRBV7-9; TRBD1 might be the D (5 bases). V was clipped by 4 bases and J by 11 bases, with 23 bases between them. The CDR3 extends over 15 amino acids. Germline lookup yields CDR1 SEHNR and CDR2 FQNEAQ (reference sequence). CDR3 protein: CASSSLGTDSRAYTF. Written as DNA, the CDR3 is TGTGCCAGCAGCTCCCTTGGGACGGACTCTCGGGCTTACACCTTC.

This clonotype was detected many times. The rearrangement uses TRBV5-6 and TRBJ1-3; the D gene is possibly TRBD1 (5 bases). The CDR3 spans 14 residues. Trimming removed 4 bases from V and 4 bases from J, with 12 bases in between. Germline CDR1 reads SGHDT; CDR2 reads YYEEEE. In nucleotides, the CDR3 is TGTGCCAGCAGCCCGACAGATTCGGGAAACACCATATATTTT. Translated, it gives CASSPTDSGNTIYF.

This clonotype has a handful of counts. A much larger clone lies one base from this, so it may be a read error. The genes are TRBV4-1 and TRBJ1-1; D is uncertain. The CDR3 totals 15 residues. Trimming cost V 4 bases and J 6 bases, with 18 bases left between them. Germline values: CDR1 MGHRA, CDR2 YSYEKL. CDR3 in amino acids: CASSPGADETSEAFF. In nucleotides, the CDR3 is TGCGCCAGCAGCCCGGGAGCGGACGAAACTTCTGAAGCTTTCTTT.

This clonotype occurred many times. The chain combines TRBV2 with TRBJ1-2; TRBD1 agrees at 8 bases. The CDR3 is made up of 14 amino acids. The J segment lost 7 bases and the V segment lost 2 bases, leaving 6 bases of the junction unmatched. Per the germline V gene, CDR1 is SNHLY and CDR2 is FYNNEI. This CDR3 reads CASSETAGGPGYTF. The CDR3 bases are TGTGCCAGCAGTGAAACGGCAGGGGGCCCTGGCTACACCTTC.

This chain uses TRBV7-9 with TRBJ2-3; either TRBD1 or TRBD2 may fit D (5 bases each). From germline, CDR1 is SEHNR and CDR2 FQNEAQ (reference sequence). The CDR3 length is 15 residues. Trimming removed 1 base at V and 2 bases at J, with 10 bases between. The chain's CDR3 is CASSLVVGVTDTQYF. The CDR3 DNA reads as TGTGCCAGCAGCTTAGTTGTGGGGGTCACAGATACGCAGTATTTT.